The 3 T cell receptor beta chains in this list originate from one sample, sequenced in a study of cytomegalovirus exposure and HLA in healthy donors. The PCR made use of 60 Vbeta and 13 Jbeta primers. Libraries were prepared by immunoSEQ multiplex PCR; TCRdb keeps only in-frame clonotypes and omits some of them. The data show 100,000 to 150,000 clones, 75% to 90% seen once. The sequenced sample consisted of PBMCs. These receptors were taken from a woman aged 40 to 49 in good health and CMV-seronegative.

The V call is TRBV27, the J call TRBJ2-7; 7 nucleotides align to TRBD1. Germline V CDR1 and CDR2: MNHEY, SMNVEV (reference sequence). J was trimmed by 3 bases and V by 2 bases; bases with no gene match: 7. This CDR3 is 15 amino acids long. In nucleotides, the CDR3 is TGTGCCAGCAGTTTAGGACCGGGACAGTTCTACGAGCAGTACTTC. Translation gives CASSLGPGQFYEQYF.

In this sample, this clone turned up a few times. This chain joins TRBV4-2 and TRBJ1-5, with TRBD1 matching 8 bases. There are 15 residues in the CDR3. V lost 0 bases and J lost 9; bases outside the gene matches: 7. Germline loops: CDR1 LGHNA, CDR2 YNFKEQ. The CDR3: CASSQDTDRVPPQHF. The CDR3 DNA is TGTGCCAGCAGCCAAGATACGGACAGGGTACCGCCCCAGCATTTT.

This clone has only a few counts. The J gene is TRBJ1-6, the V gene TRBV6-5, with 8 bases that match TRBD1. The CDR3 runs to 15 residues. The V gene's germline CDR1 is MNHEY and CDR2 SVGAGI. Unmatched junction bases numbered 1, after V lost 2 bases and J lost 4 bases. The CDR3 is CASSYGQGYNSPLHF. The CDR3 nucleotides are TGTGCCAGCAGTTACGGACAGGGTTATAATTCACCCCTCCACTTT.